This is a list of T cell receptor beta chains from one sample in a study of radiotherapy plus CTLA-4 blockade in lung cancer. The repertoire was sequenced with immunoSEQ multiplex PCR; TCRdb's copy has only in-frame clones and lacks some. Of fewer than 55,000 clones listed, roughly four fifths are singletons. The sequenced sample was peripheral blood, obtained from a patient treated with radiotherapy plus ipilimumab. The receptors derive from a human donor with non-small cell lung cancer whose response to radiotherapy plus ipilimumab could not be evaluated. The CDR3 runs from the conserved cysteine through the conserved F or W. Each record gives: J gene, D gene, clone size, V gene, CDR3 protein, CDR3 DNA. A D gene is named only where the DNA matches it firmly. The size field is filled for only some rows; it gives once, few, many or a size class.

j_gene: TRBJ1-3
d_gene: .
abundance: .
v_gene: TRBV7-9
CDR3aa: CASAGSGNTIYF
CDR3nt: TGTGCCAGCGCCGGTTCTGGAAACACCATATATTTT

j_gene: TRBJ1-3
d_gene: .
abundance: .
v_gene: TRBV9
CDR3aa: CASSKSGQTGNTIYF
CDR3nt: TGTGCCAGCAGCAAGAGCGGACAGACTGGAAACACCATATATTTT

j_gene: TRBJ2-1
d_gene: TRBD2
abundance: once
v_gene: TRBV5-1
CDR3aa: CASSLLTSGDSYNEQFF
CDR3nt: TGCGCCAGCAGCCTACTGACTAGCGGGGACTCCTACAATGAGCAGTTCTTC

j_gene: TRBJ2-5
d_gene: .
abundance: .
v_gene: TRBV15
CDR3aa: CATSRQGGETQYF
CDR3nt: TGTGCCACCAGCAGACAGGGTGGAGAGACCCAGTACTTC

j_gene: TRBJ1-4
d_gene: TRBD1
abundance: .
v_gene: TRBV6-5
CDR3aa: CASRPTGTGSEKLFF
CDR3nt: TGTGCCAGCAGACCGACCGGGACAGGGAGTGAAAAACTGTTTTTT

j_gene: TRBJ2-7
d_gene: .
abundance: .
v_gene: TRBV29-1
CDR3aa: CSVKAGKSYEQYF
CDR3nt: TGCAGCGTTAAGGCGGGAAAATCCTACGAGCAGTACTTC

j_gene: TRBJ1-2
d_gene: .
abundance: .
v_gene: TRBV28
CDR3aa: CASRTAGNYGYTF
CDR3nt: TGTGCCAGCAGAACAGCAGGCAACTATGGCTACACCTTC

j_gene: TRBJ1-2
d_gene: .
abundance: .
v_gene: TRBV6-5
CDR3aa: CASSPAGRFDGYTF
CDR3nt: TGTGCCAGCAGTCCTGCGGGCAGGTTCGATGGCTACACCTTC

j_gene: TRBJ2-5
d_gene: TRBD1
abundance: .
v_gene: TRBV7-2
CDR3aa: CASSLSGTGAQETQYF
CDR3nt: TGTGCCAGCAGCTTATCCGGGACAGGGGCCCAAGAGACCCAGTACTTC

j_gene: TRBJ1-1
d_gene: .
abundance: .
v_gene: TRBV7-2
CDR3aa: CASSLAGVSGGTEAFF
CDR3nt: TGTGCCAGCAGCTTAGCTGGAGTGTCCGGTGGCACTGAAGCTTTCTTT

j_gene: TRBJ2-1
d_gene: TRBD2
abundance: once
v_gene: TRBV9
CDR3aa: CASSVGGGAVNEQFF
CDR3nt: TGTGCCAGCAGCGTGGGCGGGGGGGCCGTCAATGAGCAGTTCTTC

j_gene: TRBJ2-5
d_gene: TRBD1
abundance: .
v_gene: TRBV6-5
CDR3aa: CASSPGQGRQYF
CDR3nt: TGTGCCAGCAGCCCGGGACAGGGGAGGCAGTACTTC

j_gene: TRBJ1-2
d_gene: TRBD1
abundance: .
v_gene: TRBV6-5
CDR3aa: CASRGGTGFGYTF
CDR3nt: TGTGCCAGCAGGGGGGGGACAGGGTTTGGCTACACCTTC

j_gene: TRBJ2-3
d_gene: TRBD2
abundance: once
v_gene: TRBV5-6
CDR3aa: CASSLLASGDSTDTQYF
CDR3nt: TGTGCCAGCAGCTTGTTGGCTAGCGGGGATAGCACAGATACGCAGTATTTT

j_gene: TRBJ2-1
d_gene: TRBD1
abundance: .
v_gene: TRBV19
CDR3aa: CASSIMQGAWNEQFF
CDR3nt: TGTGCCAGTAGTATTATGCAGGGGGCTTGGAATGAGCAGTTCTTC

j_gene: TRBJ2-5
d_gene: TRBD2
abundance: .
v_gene: TRBV9
CDR3aa: CASSVALAGVETQYF
CDR3nt: TGTGCCAGCAGCGTAGCTTTAGCGGGAGTTGAGACCCAGTACTTC

j_gene: TRBJ2-6
d_gene: .
abundance: .
v_gene: TRBV7-8
CDR3aa: CASSLVSGSGANVLTF
CDR3nt: TGTGCCAGCAGCTTAGTTTCGGGGTCTGGGGCCAACGTCCTGACTTTC

j_gene: TRBJ2-3
d_gene: .
abundance: .
v_gene: TRBV29-1
CDR3aa: CSVEGRGGTQYF
CDR3nt: TGCAGCGTTGAAGGGCGTGGCGGTACGCAGTATTTT

j_gene: TRBJ2-7
d_gene: .
abundance: .
v_gene: TRBV27
CDR3aa: CASSLSTSDRYEQYF
CDR3nt: TGTGCCAGCAGTTTATCGACATCAGATAGATACGAGCAGTACTTC

j_gene: TRBJ2-5
d_gene: TRBD2
abundance: .
v_gene: TRBV9
CDR3aa: CASSGVAGGQETQYF
CDR3nt: TGTGCCAGCAGCGGGGTAGCGGGGGGCCAAGAGACCCAGTACTTC

j_gene: TRBJ2-1
d_gene: TRBD2
abundance: .
v_gene: TRBV30
CDR3aa: CAWKLAGAPSYNEQFF
CDR3nt: TGTGCCTGGAAACTAGCGGGGGCCCCCTCCTACAATGAGCAGTTCTTC

j_gene: TRBJ2-5
d_gene: .
abundance: .
v_gene: TRBV28
CDR3aa: CASSLTRGRGETQYF
CDR3nt: TGTGCCAGCAGTTTGACGCGGGGCCGGGGGGAGACCCAGTACTTC

j_gene: TRBJ2-3
d_gene: .
abundance: .
v_gene: TRBV6-5
CDR3aa: CASSYSDRPGDTQYF
CDR3nt: TGTGCCAGCAGTTACTCTGACAGGCCGGGGGATACGCAGTATTTT

j_gene: TRBJ2-7
d_gene: TRBD2
abundance: .
v_gene: TRBV6-5
CDR3aa: CASSYSAGSGGYEQYF
CDR3nt: TGTGCCAGCAGTTACTCGGCGGGTTCGGGGGGGTACGAGCAGTACTTC

j_gene: TRBJ1-2
d_gene: .
abundance: .
v_gene: TRBV7-2
CDR3aa: CASSPRALGSYDYTF
CDR3nt: TGTGCCAGCAGCCCGAGGGCCCTCGGGAGCTATGACTACACCTTC

j_gene: TRBJ2-1
d_gene: TRBD1
abundance: .
v_gene: TRBV5-8
CDR3aa: CASSQHRDRGVNEQFF
CDR3nt: TGTGCCAGCAGCCAACACCGGGACAGGGGAGTGAATGAGCAGTTCTTC

j_gene: TRBJ1-1
d_gene: .
abundance: .
v_gene: TRBV5-1
CDR3aa: CASSLGMSGNTEAFF
CDR3nt: TGCGCCAGCAGCTTGGGGATGTCGGGGAACACTGAAGCTTTCTTT

j_gene: TRBJ1-2
d_gene: .
abundance: .
v_gene: TRBV6-6
CDR3aa: CASSPTPRHGYTF
CDR3nt: TGTGCCAGCAGCCCCACGCCCAGGCACGGCTACACCTTC

j_gene: TRBJ2-7
d_gene: TRBD1
abundance: once
v_gene: TRBV29-1
CDR3aa: CSVTTGYLYEQYF
CDR3nt: TGCAGCGTTACGACAGGGTACCTTTACGAGCAGTACTTC

j_gene: TRBJ2-6
d_gene: .
abundance: .
v_gene: TRBV9
CDR3aa: CASSAAGAGANVLTF
CDR3nt: TGTGCCAGCAGCGCGGCAGGGGCTGGGGCCAACGTCCTGACTTTC

j_gene: TRBJ1-6
d_gene: TRBD1
abundance: few
v_gene: TRBV27
CDR3aa: CASSSSPRRGQSPLHF
CDR3nt: TGTGCCAGCAGTTCATCCCCCCGAAGGGGGCAGTCACCCCTCCACTTT

j_gene: TRBJ1-4
d_gene: .
abundance: few
v_gene: TRBV28
CDR3aa: CASSLLSTNEKLFF
CDR3nt: TGTGCCAGCAGTTTGCTATCAACTAATGAAAAACTGTTTTTT

j_gene: TRBJ1-1
d_gene: TRBD1
abundance: .
v_gene: TRBV5-1
CDR3aa: CASSSRQGRAFF
CDR3nt: TGCGCCAGCAGCTCGAGACAGGGAAGAGCTTTCTTT

j_gene: TRBJ2-2
d_gene: .
abundance: few
v_gene: TRBV6-5
CDR3aa: CASSLGGATGELFF
CDR3nt: TGTGCCAGCAGCCTAGGGGGGGCAACCGGGGAGCTGTTTTTT

j_gene: TRBJ2-1
d_gene: TRBD1
abundance: .
v_gene: TRBV5-4
CDR3aa: CASSSGPGQGMNEQFF
CDR3nt: TGTGCCAGCAGCTCGGGGCCGGGACAGGGGATGAATGAGCAGTTCTTC

j_gene: TRBJ2-5
d_gene: TRBD1
abundance: .
v_gene: TRBV5-1
CDR3aa: CASSSGQGETSSETQYF
CDR3nt: TGCGCCAGCAGCTCGGGACAGGGTGAGACCTCGTCGGAGACCCAGTACTTC

j_gene: TRBJ2-1
d_gene: TRBD1
abundance: .
v_gene: TRBV9
CDR3aa: CASSVVGTGGRYEQFF
CDR3nt: TGTGCCAGCAGCGTAGTAGGGACAGGGGGCCGCTATGAGCAGTTCTTC

j_gene: TRBJ2-5
d_gene: .
abundance: .
v_gene: TRBV7-9
CDR3aa: CASSQTGQETQYF
CDR3nt: TGTGCCAGCTCTCAAACGGGGCAAGAGACCCAGTACTTC

j_gene: TRBJ2-1
d_gene: .
abundance: .
v_gene: TRBV30
CDR3aa: CAWARVLRGEQFF
CDR3nt: TGTGCCTGGGCCCGTGTACTAAGGGGTGAGCAGTTCTTC

j_gene: TRBJ2-5
d_gene: TRBD2
abundance: few
v_gene: TRBV5-5
CDR3aa: CASSLPTTSEQETQYF
CDR3nt: TGTGCCAGCAGCTTGCCTACGACTAGCGAACAAGAGACCCAGTACTTC

j_gene: TRBJ2-3
d_gene: .
abundance: .
v_gene: TRBV29-1
CDR3aa: CSVEDSPGSPSTDTQYF
CDR3nt: TGCAGCGTTGAAGATAGCCCAGGGTCCCCTAGCACAGATACGCAGTATTTT

j_gene: TRBJ2-5
d_gene: TRBD2
abundance: .
v_gene: TRBV25-1
CDR3aa: CASSARGGETQYF
CDR3nt: TGTGCCAGCAGTGCCCGGGGGGGAGAGACCCAGTACTTC

j_gene: TRBJ2-6
d_gene: .
abundance: once
v_gene: TRBV27
CDR3aa: CASSLSLSGANVLTF
CDR3nt: TGTGCCAGCAGTTTATCCCTGTCTGGGGCCAACGTCCTGACTTTC

j_gene: TRBJ2-2
d_gene: .
abundance: .
v_gene: TRBV7-2
CDR3aa: CASSFGFTGELFF
CDR3nt: TGTGCCAGCAGCTTCGGGTTCACCGGGGAGCTGTTTTTT

j_gene: TRBJ1-1
d_gene: .
abundance: .
v_gene: TRBV11-2
CDR3aa: CASSLRQGGTEAFF
CDR3nt: TGTGCCAGCAGCCTCCGGCAGGGAGGGACTGAAGCTTTCTTT

j_gene: TRBJ2-2
d_gene: TRBD2
abundance: .
v_gene: TRBV7-3
CDR3aa: CASSPSGSIGELFF
CDR3nt: TGTGCCAGCAGCCCTAGCGGGAGTATCGGGGAGCTGTTTTTT

j_gene: TRBJ1-1
d_gene: .
abundance: .
v_gene: TRBV5-6
CDR3aa: CASSSRGARTEAFF
CDR3nt: TGTGCCAGCAGCTCCCGCGGGGCGAGAACTGAAGCTTTCTTT

j_gene: TRBJ2-2
d_gene: TRBD2
abundance: .
v_gene: TRBV5-1
CDR3aa: CASSLIAGANTGELFF
CDR3nt: TGCGCCAGCAGCTTGATAGCGGGGGCTAACACCGGGGAGCTGTTTTTT

j_gene: TRBJ2-7
d_gene: .
abundance: .
v_gene: TRBV20-1
CDR3aa: CSDYVSYEQYF
CDR3nt: TGCAGTGACTACGTCTCCTACGAGCAGTACTTC

j_gene: TRBJ2-1
d_gene: .
abundance: .
v_gene: TRBV27
CDR3aa: CASRTRLEGNYNEQFF
CDR3nt: TGTGCCAGCAGAACTAGACTAGAGGGCAACTACAATGAGCAGTTCTTC